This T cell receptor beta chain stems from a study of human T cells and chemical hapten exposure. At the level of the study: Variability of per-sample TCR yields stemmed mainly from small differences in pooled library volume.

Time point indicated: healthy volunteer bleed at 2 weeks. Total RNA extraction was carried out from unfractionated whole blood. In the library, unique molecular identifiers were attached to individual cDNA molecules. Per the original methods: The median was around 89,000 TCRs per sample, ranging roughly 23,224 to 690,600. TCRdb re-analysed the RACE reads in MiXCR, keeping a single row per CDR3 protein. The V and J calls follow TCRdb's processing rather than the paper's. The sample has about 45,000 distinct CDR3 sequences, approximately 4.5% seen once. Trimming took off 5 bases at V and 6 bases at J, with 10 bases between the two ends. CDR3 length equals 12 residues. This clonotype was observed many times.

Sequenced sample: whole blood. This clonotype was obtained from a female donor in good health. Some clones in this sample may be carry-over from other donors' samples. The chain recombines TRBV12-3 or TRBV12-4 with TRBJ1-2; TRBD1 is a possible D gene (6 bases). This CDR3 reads CASSPGGDGYTF. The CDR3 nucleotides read TGTGCCAGCAGTCCCGGGGGCGATGGCTACACCTTC.